This note documents a single T cell receptor (beta chain) sequence. Its target is unknown. The data are from a study of blood T cells in healthy people across ages. V lost 0 bases to trimming and J lost 1 base, with 11 bases between them. Looked up from germline, CDR1 is SGHRS and CDR2 is YFSETQ. The CDR3 is made up of 15 amino acids. Alongside a J-beta primer mix, a sample-barcoded 5' primer served in a second PCR lasting roughly 6 to 12 cycles. Each cDNA molecule carried a tag from a template-switch adaptor that contained 12 random nucleotides. TCRdb reanalysed the 5' RACE reads using MiXCR and keeps one entry per CDR3 protein. The sample shows around 600,000 distinct CDR3 sequences, around half of them seen only once. Study conclusions and caveats: TCR beta diversity tracked closely with naive T cell percentage. Leaving the PBMCs unsorted stopped any conclusive comparison of naive versus antigen-experienced cells. Expanded clonotype changes were possibly confounded by unknown donor CMV status.

The material sequenced was blood. The chain carries TRBV5-1 and TRBJ2-7; TRBD2 might be the D (6 bases). The source is an elderly man in good health. As DNA, the CDR3 is TGCGCCAGCAGCTTGGCGGGGGTTCATTCCTACGAGCAGTACTTC. This translates into CASSLAGVHSYEQYF.